Below, 14 T cell receptor beta chains from the same sample are listed, as sequenced in a study of sequential checkpoint blockade in melanoma. Treatment indicated: randomized to nivolumab then ipilimumab (arm A) or the reverse (arm B). Generated by immunoSEQ multiplex PCR, the TCRdb table keeps only in-frame clones and is missing some. Of several thousand clones in the sample, roughly 36% were seen once. This specimen was tumor tissue (inferred from file names), taken from a patient given nivolumab and ipilimumab in sequence. The receptors stem from a human donor with melanoma.

This clone showed up just a few times. This rearrangement joins TRBV11-3 to TRBJ2-7, with 9 positions matching TRBD2. CDR1 is SGHNT, CDR2 YENEEA, per germline. V was clipped by 5 bases and J by 3 bases; unmatched bases: 8. The length of the CDR3 is 15 residues. The CDR3 sequence: CASSLRLAENYEQYF. The CDR3 nucleotides are TGTGCCAGCAGCCTGAGACTAGCGGAGAACTACGAGCAGTACTTC.

The V and J genes are TRBV30 and TRBJ2-2; D gene ambiguous. This CDR3 has 11 amino acids. Germline CDR1 GTSNPN, CDR2 SVGIG (reference sequence). The V end was cut by 5 bases, the J end by 1 base, with 2 bases between. The CDR3 coding sequence is TGTGCCTGGGAGAACACCGGGGAGCTGTTTTTT. Residues: CAWENTGELFF.

The chain is built from TRBV28 and TRBJ1-1; TRBD1 matches 10 bases. This CDR3 region has 16 residues. The germline CDR1 and CDR2 sequences are MDHEN and SYDVKM. Germline trimming cut 4 bases from V and 2 bases from J; bases unmatched to any gene: 7. CDR3 amino acids: CASSSYRTGGNTEAFF. The CDR3 coding sequence is TGTGCCAGCAGTTCATACCGGACAGGGGGAAACACTGAAGCTTTCTTT.

This clone is labeled medium-sized (0.01 to 0.1%). The chain recombines TRBV11-3 with TRBJ2-7, with D perhaps assigned TRBD1 or TRBD2 (5 bases each). CDR3 length: 14 residues. CDR1 and CDR2 (germline): SGHNT, YENEEA. V dropped 1 base and J dropped 3 bases, with 10 bases sitting between them. The CDR3 coding sequence is TGTGCCAGCAGCTTAGGGGACGGTCACTACGAGCAGTACTTC. Protein sequence: CASSLGDGHYEQYF.

This clone was seen a handful of times. The rearrangement uses TRBV11-3 and TRBJ2-5; perhaps TRBD2 as D (5 bases). V was trimmed by 6 bases and J by 3 bases, leaving 26 bases between them. CDR1 SGHNT and CDR2 YENEEA come from the germline V gene. The CDR3 length is 18 residues. The CDR3 nucleotides are TGTGCCAGCAGTCAGGTGGCCGTGGCCGGGTGGGAGAAAGAGACCCAGTACTTC. It is translated as CASSQVAVAGWEKETQYF.

This rearrangement joins TRBV16 to TRBJ2-5, with TRBD2 matching over 9 bases. The CDR3 extends over 15 amino acids. Unmatched junction bases numbered 6, after V lost 2 bases and J lost 5 bases. Germline V CDR1 and CDR2: KGHSY, FQNENV. CDR3 region: CASSQGLAGRETQYF. CDR3 sequence (DNA): TGTGCCAGCAGCCAAGGGCTAGCGGGAAGGGAGACCCAGTACTTC.

The chain joins TRBV18 to TRBJ2-1, with 13 nucleotides matching TRBD2. CDR1 and CDR2 (germline): KGHSH, LQKENI. The CDR3 is made up of 16 amino acids. Germline trimming cut 5 bases from V and 10 bases from J; bases unmatched to any gene: 11. The CDR3 bases are TGTGCCAGCTCAACGTCTCCGGGACTAGCGGGACGCGAGCAGTTCTTC. Amino acid sequence: CASSTSPGLAGREQFF.

This clone was seen a few times. The chain has TRBV9 and TRBJ1-5, with D uncertain. There are 12 residues in the CDR3. V was clipped by 7 bases and J by 2 bases, with 7 bases between them. Germline CDR1 reads SGDLS; CDR2 reads YYNGEE. This chain's CDR3 is CASSLGNQPQHF. In DNA, the CDR3 is TGTGCCAGCTCCTTGGGCAATCAGCCCCAGCATTTT.

The table lists this clone with a few counts. The V call is TRBV28, the J call TRBJ1-5, with a possible D match to TRBD1 (6 bases). CDR1 MDHEN and CDR2 SYDVKM come from the germline V gene. CDR3 size: 14 residues. Trimming cost V 4 bases and J 4 bases, with 11 bases left between them. The CDR3, as DNA: TGTGCCAGCAGTTACCGGGACACAAATCAGCCCCAGCATTTT. Encoded protein: CASSYRDTNQPQHF.

This rearrangement joins TRBV30 to TRBJ1-2, with D tentatively TRBD1 (6 bases). The CDR3 length is 17 residues. Germline CDR1 reads GTSNPN; CDR2 reads SVGIG (reference sequence). The germline V and J ends were trimmed by 4 bases and 7 bases, with 28 bases remaining between them. CDR3 residues: CAWTSFRTPRGSSGYTF. In DNA form, the CDR3 reads TGTGCCTGGACTAGCTTCCGGACTCCCAGGGGAAGTTCTGGCTACACCTTC.

The V call is TRBV30, the J call TRBJ1-2, with D perhaps TRBD1 (5 bases). The V gene's germline CDR1 is GTSNPN and CDR2 SVGIG (reference sequence). Trimming took off 0 bases at V and 8 bases at J, with 19 bases between the two ends. This CDR3 is built from 15 residues. The CDR3 bases are TGTGCCTGGAGTGTACTGAGGGGAAGCTATGGCGGCTACACCTTC. Translated, it gives CAWSVLRGSYGGYTF.

Within the sample, this clone is medium-sized. V and J are TRBV11-3 and TRBJ2-7; 8 bases fit TRBD2. The CDR3 is 14 residues long. V lost 3 bases to trimming and J lost 1 base; unmatched junction nucleotides: 2. Per germline, CDR1 SGHNT and CDR2 YENEEA. The CDR3 region is CASSFTGGSYEQYF. In DNA form, the CDR3 reads TGTGCCAGCAGCTTTACGGGAGGGTCCTACGAGCAGTACTTC. Full variable domain (rest looked up from reference TRBV11-3 and TRBJ2-7): EAGVVQSPRYKIIEKKQPVAFWCNPISGHNTLYWYLQNLGQGPELLIRYENEEAVDDSQLPKDRFSAERLKGVDSTLKIQPAELGDSAVYLCASSFTGGSYEQYFGPGTRLTVT.

This chain uses TRBV9 with TRBJ2-1; TRBD2 matches 10 bases. The CDR3 is 17 amino acids. V lost 0 bases and J lost 4; bases outside the gene matches: 7. Germline lookup yields CDR1 SGDLS and CDR2 YYNGEE. The CDR3 DNA sequence: TGTGCCAGCAGCGTAGATCCAGCGGGAGGGATGTACAATGAGCAGTTCTTC. Its protein product is CASSVDPAGGMYNEQFF.

The chain recombines TRBV18 with TRBJ2-2; 9 bases are a match to TRBD1. The CDR3 extends over 16 amino acids. The trim removed 8 bases at V and 7 bases at J, leaving 14 bases unmatched. Looked up from germline, CDR1 is KGHSH and CDR2 is LQKENI. The CDR3 region is CASHTYRDREVGELFF. In DNA form, the CDR3 reads TGTGCCAGCCACACTTACCGGGACAGGGAAGTCGGGGAGCTGTTTTTT.